Below, 30 T cell receptor beta chains from the same sample are listed, as sequenced in a study of shared clonotypes between healthy human individuals (TCRdb year 2020). Library creation used the immunoSEQ multiplex PCR assay. This immuneACCESS table, as held by TCRdb, lists in-frame sequences with V and J called but not all clones. Of the missing ones, under half trace to an unresolved V gene in checked studies; the others have no known cause. The table for this sample lists around 690,000 clones; 90% of them were counted only once. Jointly, the top ten make up 34% of the sample. Sequenced sample: memory CD8+ T cells from PBMCs. Explained via the paper, the cell subset or site label denotes: CD45RO+ cells pooled with CCR7-negative TemRA cells. All receptors come from a man aged 18 to 29 in good health. Some clones in this sample may be carry-over from other donors' samples.

This chain links TRBV5-1 with TRBJ1-1, with D unresolved. Germline assignment: CDR1 SGHRS and CDR2 YFSETQ. The V gene lost 4 bases and the J gene lost 1 base, with 14 bases spanning the gap. The CDR3 loop spans 15 amino acids. The CDR3 sequence is CASSQENSKNTEAFF. In DNA form, the CDR3 reads TGCGCCAGCAGCCAAGAAAACAGCAAGAACACTGAAGCTTTCTTT.

This sequence joins TRBV27 and TRBJ2-5; D perhaps matches TRBD1 (6 bases). This CDR3 spans 15 amino acids. Germline V gene sequence: CDR1 MNHEY, CDR2 SMNVEV (reference sequence). Trimming removed 2 bases from V and 2 bases from J, with 12 bases in between. The CDR3 coding sequence is TGTGCCAGCAGTTTACAGGGGCGCCGGCAAGAGACCCAGTACTTC. Encoded protein: CASSLQGRRQETQYF.

The chain combines TRBV12-5 with TRBJ1-1; D is possibly TRBD1 (5 bases). CDR1 and CDR2 from the germline V gene are LGHNT and FRNRAP. This CDR3 has 15 amino acids. Trimming left V 8 bases short and J 4 bases short, with 20 bases between. DNA for the CDR3: TGTGCTAGTTCACGTGGGGCCTCGGAGGGCACTGAAGCTTTCTTT. Protein sequence: CASSRGASEGTEAFF.

The CDR3 here is CASSLPQGNDSPLHF. CDR3 coding DNA: TGTGCCAGCAGTTTACCCCAGGGTAACGATTCACCCCTCCACTTT. V is TRBV28 and J is TRBJ1-6, with D possibly matching TRBD1 (5 bases). Germline-derived CDR1 and CDR2 are MDHEN and SYDVKM. The CDR3 has 15 amino acids. V dropped 2 bases and J dropped 8 bases, with 13 bases sitting between them.

This clone occurred a few times. This chain links TRBV5-6 with TRBJ1-5, with 8 bases lining up with TRBD1. Germline-derived CDR1 and CDR2 are SGHDT and YYEEEE. J was trimmed by 10 bases and V by 4 bases; bases with no gene match: 7. This CDR3 is 13 amino acids long. This chain's CDR3 is CASSRTGSGPQHF. CDR3 bases: TGTGCCAGCAGCCGGACAGGGAGCGGACCCCAGCATTTT. Supplemented by reference TRBV5-6 and TRBJ1-5, the full variable domain reads DAGVTQSPTHLIKTRGQQVTLRCSPKSGHDTVSWYQQALGQGPQFIFQYYEEEERQRGNFPDRFSGHQFPNYSSELNVNALLLGDSALYLCASSRTGSGPQHFGDGTRLSIL.

The chain couples TRBV6-5 to TRBJ1-1; 8 nucleotides agree with TRBD1. The germline V gene encodes CDR1 MNHEY and CDR2 SVGAGI. Losses at the gene ends were 5 bases for V and 5 bases for J; bases not matched to a gene: 7. The CDR3 runs 14 residues. The CDR3 DNA is TGTGCCAGCAGTCAGAAACAGGGGGGTACTGAAGCTTTCTTT. Encoded protein: CASSQKQGGTEAFF.

The rearrangement links TRBV28 to TRBJ2-6, with D perhaps TRBD2 (6 bases). The CDR3 is made up of 21 amino acids. Germline V gives CDR1 MDHEN, CDR2 SYDVKM. Trimming took off 5 bases at V and 2 bases at J, with 28 bases between the two ends. The CDR3 is CASSLTPGLREIPTGANVLTF. CDR3 bases: TGTGCCAGCAGTCTAACCCCGGGACTTAGGGAGATACCTACTGGGGCCAACGTCCTGACTTTC.

CDR3 sequence (DNA): TGTGCCAGCAGCTTGGAGGGGGAGAGCTCCTACGAGCAGTACTTC. It is translated as CASSLEGESSYEQYF. This chain uses TRBV11-2 with TRBJ2-7, with D perhaps TRBD1 or TRBD2 (6 bases each). The V and J ends lost 3 bases and 0 bases respectively, with 12 bases between them. The V gene's germline CDR1 is SGHAT and CDR2 FQNNGV. This CDR3 comprises 15 residues.

This clone showed up just a few times. Other DNA variants within this sample encode the same CDR3. The rearrangement links TRBV27 to TRBJ2-1, with D perhaps matching TRBD1 (6 bases). V was trimmed by 2 bases and J by 6 bases, leaving 8 bases between them. CDR1 is MNHEY, CDR2 SMNVEV, per germline (reference sequence). The CDR3 extends over 13 amino acids. The CDR3 region is CASSLLGANEQFF. In DNA form, the CDR3 reads TGTGCCAGCAGTTTACTGGGGGCCAATGAGCAGTTCTTC.

The rearrangement links TRBV27 to TRBJ1-1; D remains ambiguous. V shed 5 bases and J shed 4 bases, with 11 bases lying between them. Looked up from germline, CDR1 is MNHEY and CDR2 is SMNVEV (reference sequence). The CDR3 spans 13 residues. This CDR3 is CASSQLFGTEAFF. The CDR3 DNA sequence: TGTGCCAGCAGTCAATTATTCGGCACTGAAGCTTTCTTT.

The chain uses TRBV28 and TRBJ2-2; no definite D call. The V gene lost 7 bases and the J gene lost 4 bases, with 16 bases spanning the gap. There are 15 residues in the CDR3. From germline, CDR1 is MDHEN and CDR2 SYDVKM. CDR3 protein: CASIEGPYSTGELFF. CDR3 sequence (DNA): TGTGCCAGCATTGAAGGGCCCTATAGCACCGGGGAGCTGTTTTTT.

This chain connects TRBV27 to TRBJ1-5; no firm D call. This CDR3 contains 13 residues. Germline CDR1 and CDR2: MNHEY and SMNVEV (reference sequence). V was trimmed by 5 bases and J by 5 bases, leaving 10 bases between them. DNA of the CDR3: TGTGCCAGCAGTCGCAGCTCTGATCAGCCCCAGCATTTT. Translation: CASSRSSDQPQHF.

V gene TRBV6-1 combines with J gene TRBJ1-4, with D maybe TRBD1 (5 bases). There are 15 residues in the CDR3. Germline values: CDR1 MNHNS, CDR2 SASEGT. The V end lost 7 bases, the J end lost 4 bases, and 16 bases lay between the germline ends. CDR3 in DNA: TGTGCCAGCAAAAAGGGGCGGCTAAATAATGAAAAACTGTTTTTT. As protein: CASKKGRLNNEKLFF.

The chain is built from TRBV6-5 and TRBJ2-1; D not resolved. Germline lookup yields CDR1 MNHEY and CDR2 SVGAGI. There are 12 residues in the CDR3. V was shortened by 3 bases and J by 8 bases, with 8 bases between the two germline ends. In DNA, the CDR3 is TGTGCCAGCAGTTATTCGAACGATGAGCAGTTCTTC. Protein: CASSYSNDEQFF.

The gene calls are TRBV27 and TRBJ1-1, with D uncertain. Germline lookup yields CDR1 MNHEY and CDR2 SMNVEV (reference sequence). Trimming pared 1 base from V and 1 base from J, leaving 7 bases between. This CDR3 is 14 amino acids long. Here the CDR3 reads CASSLLFSNTEAFF. CDR3 bases: TGTGCCAGCAGTTTATTGTTCTCGAACACTGAAGCTTTCTTT.

CDR3 coding DNA: TGTGCCTGGACCCTCGGGACCTCATGGGGCGAGCAGTACTTC. Protein: CAWTLGTSWGEQYF. The rearrangement joins TRBV30 to TRBJ2-7; D assignment may be TRBD1 or TRBD2 (5 bases each). CDR1 is GTSNPN and CDR2 is SVGIG in the germline V gene (reference sequence). With 4 bases removed from V and 6 bases from J, the gap between germline ends came to 19 bases. This CDR3 has 14 residues.

The CDR3 DNA sequence: TGTGCCAGTAGTAGCGAAGGACAGCCGACGGGGGGTGAGCAGTTCTTC. It translates to CASSSEGQPTGGEQFF. The gene calls are TRBV19 and TRBJ2-1, with D perhaps matching TRBD2 (7 bases). Germline CDR1 and CDR2: LNHDA and SQIVND (reference sequence). The germline V and J ends were trimmed by 4 bases and 9 bases, with 22 bases remaining between them. This CDR3 contains 16 residues.

The rearrangement uses TRBV2 and TRBJ2-1; D may be TRBD1 or TRBD2 (6 bases each). The CDR3 length is 17 residues. The ends were cut back, 6 bases at V and 2 bases at J, with 20 bases in the middle. Germline-derived CDR1 and CDR2 are SNHLY and FYNNEI. This CDR3 is CASSGEGGGKTYNEQFF. The CDR3 region has the DNA TGTGCCAGCAGCGGAGAGGGGGGCGGGAAAACCTACAATGAGCAGTTCTTC. The complete variable domain, with remaining parts taken from reference TRBV2 and TRBJ2-1, reads EPEVTQTPSHQVTQMGQEVILRCVPISNHLYFYWYRQILGQKVEFLVSFYNNEISEKSEIFDDQFSVERPDGSNFTLKIRSTKLEDSAMYFCASSGEGGGKTYNEQFFGPGTRLTVL.

The gene calls are TRBV7-9 and TRBJ2-7; possible D gene TRBD1, 7 bases. This CDR3 spans 16 amino acids. V lost 3 bases and J 4 bases, leaving 19 bases between the germline ends. Germline CDR1 reads SEHNR; CDR2 reads FQNEAQ (reference sequence). The DNA for the CDR3 is TGTGCCAGCAGCTTGAGGAGGGGGCTTGAATCTTACGAGCAGTACTTC. It codes for CASSLRRGLESYEQYF.

The chain uses TRBV5-1 and TRBJ2-1, with D perhaps being TRBD1 or TRBD2 (5 bases each). CDR3 size: 14 residues. The V gene lost 1 base and the J gene lost 2 bases, with 7 bases spanning the gap. Germline CDR1 reads SGHRS; CDR2 reads YFSETQ. For the CDR3, the DNA is TGCGCCAGCAGCTTGTTGGGGGCCTACAATGAGCAGTTCTTC. Amino acid sequence: CASSLLGAYNEQFF.

V is TRBV30 and J is TRBJ1-5; 7 nucleotides align to TRBD1. V dropped 2 bases and J dropped 6; count of bases not matched to a gene: 4. Germline assignment: CDR1 GTSNPN and CDR2 SVGIG (reference sequence). The CDR3 extends over 13 amino acids. Written as DNA, the CDR3 is TGTGCCTGGAGTAGGACAGGAGGTCAGCCCCAGCATTTT. Encoded protein: CAWSRTGGQPQHF.

The chain couples TRBV6-5 to TRBJ2-3; D perhaps matches TRBD2 (6 bases). The CDR3 runs to 14 residues. The V end was cut by 4 bases, the J end by 1 base, with 9 bases between. Germline V gene data show CDR1 as MNHEY and CDR2 as SVGAGI. The CDR3 spells CASSSGTRTDTQYF. CDR3 DNA: TGTGCCAGCAGTTCCGGGACTCGCACAGATACGCAGTATTTT.

J is TRBJ1-2 and V is TRBV2; D is ambiguous. V shed 5 bases and J shed 6 bases, with 4 bases lying between them. The CDR3 sequence is 10 residues long. CDR1 SNHLY and CDR2 FYNNEI come from the germline V gene. The DNA for the CDR3 is TGTGCCAGCAGTCACAATGGCTACACCTTC. Its translation: CASSHNGYTF.

The rearrangement joins TRBV5-1 to TRBJ1-5; 11 positions agree with TRBD1. J lost 7 bases, V lost 0 bases, and 3 bases had no gene match. Germline V gene lookup returns CDR1 SGHRS and CDR2 YFSETQ. The CDR3 has 15 residues. CDR3 sequence: CASSLDWDRGQPQHF. CDR3 DNA sequence: TGCGCCAGCAGCTTGGATTGGGACAGGGGGCAGCCCCAGCATTTT.

The rearrangement joins TRBV7-8 to TRBJ2-7; 16 bases align to TRBD2. Germline V gene data show CDR1 as SGHVS and CDR2 as FQNEAQ. Trimming cost V 5 bases and J 4 bases; bases outside gene matches: 11. The CDR3 covers 18 residues. The CDR3 nucleotides read TGTGCCAGCAGCCAGGGACTAGCGGGAGGGCCTGGGTTGTACGAGCAGTACTTC. This sequence encodes CASSQGLAGGPGLYEQYF.

This chain uses TRBV27 with TRBJ2-7; D remains unclear. The length of the CDR3 is 11 residues. Trimming pared 8 bases from V and 1 base from J, leaving 6 bases between. Germline V gives CDR1 MNHEY, CDR2 SMNVEV (reference sequence). CDR3 nucleotides: TGTGCCAGCGCATCATCCTACGAGCAGTACTTC. This sequence encodes CASASSYEQYF.

This clone was seen many times. The V call is TRBV11-2, the J call TRBJ2-2; D call uncertain. The CDR3 consists of 12 residues. Germline assignment: CDR1 SGHAT and CDR2 FQNNGV. V lost 6 bases to trimming and J lost 5 bases, with 7 bases between them. In nucleotides, the CDR3 is TGTGCCAGCAGGGTCGGTACCGGGGAGCTGTTTTTT. Protein product: CASRVGTGELFF.

The rearrangement uses TRBV5-1 and TRBJ1-2; tentative D call: TRBD1 (6 bases). The CDR3 totals 13 residues. Germline assignment: CDR1 SGHRS and CDR2 YFSETQ. V lost 1 base, J lost 8 bases, and 12 bases lay in between. CDR3 bases: TGCGCCAGCAGCTTGTCTCAGGGGAGAGGCTACACCTTC. Translating it yields CASSLSQGRGYTF.

The table lists this clone with a few counts. Additional DNA sequences in this sample encode the identical CDR3. The V and J genes are TRBV19 and TRBJ2-7; 7 bases match TRBD2. V was pared by 3 bases and J by 6 bases, with 2 bases of the junction left unmatched. The CDR3 loop spans 12 amino acids. The germline CDR1 and CDR2 sequences are LNHDA and SQIVND (reference sequence). The CDR3 DNA is TGTGCCAGTAGTATCGGGGGGACCGAGCAGTACTTC. Protein product: CASSIGGTEQYF.

Turning to this clone: A read error may account for a junction end that differs from germline. This rearrangement joins TRBV12-5 to TRBJ2-7; the D gene is possibly TRBD2 (5 bases). This CDR3 spans 12 amino acids. Per germline, CDR1 LGHNT and CDR2 FRNRAP. The CDR3 DNA sequence: TGTGCTAGTGGCTTGGACTCATACGAGCAGTACTTC. The encoded protein is CASGLDSYEQYF.